One sample yielded the 12 T cell receptor beta chains listed below, sequenced in a study of blood T cell repertoires in COVID-19. Sequencing used immunoSEQ multiplex PCR; TCRdb keeps in-frame clones, though not all of them. The data contain about 270,000 clones, around 88% of them singletons. The sequenced material came from peripheral blood. The receptors here all came from an elderly woman with COVID-19, enrolled during active disease.

J is TRBJ2-2 and V is TRBV3-1 (or the pseudogene TRBV3-2); 7 bases are shared with TRBD1. CDR1 is LGHDT and CDR2 is YNNKEL in the germline V gene (reference sequence). The V gene end was trimmed by 4 bases and the J gene end by 1 base; junction bases not matched to a gene: 3. The CDR3 sequence is 15 residues long. The CDR3 DNA reads TGTGCCAGCAGCCGTCGGGACAGGAACACCGGGGAGCTGTTTTTT. The encoded protein is CASSRRDRNTGELFF.

The rearrangement joins TRBV6-2 or TRBV6-3 to TRBJ1-1, with TRBD1 identical over 7 bases. Germline loops: CDR1 MNHEY, CDR2 SVGEGT. The CDR3 totals 12 residues. With 5 bases clipped from V and 11 bases from J, the junction kept 8 bases outside the gene matches. CDR3: CASSGWDSKAFF. Here the CDR3 DNA reads TGTGCCAGCAGTGGCTGGGACAGCAAGGCTTTCTTT.

Only one count was recorded for this clone. This chain uses TRBV5-6 with TRBJ2-7; D may be TRBD2 (6 bases). V was clipped by 4 bases and J by 2 bases, with 13 bases between them. This CDR3 has 14 residues. Germline V gene sequence: CDR1 SGHDT, CDR2 YYEEEE. The CDR3 loop is CASSGEEMAYEQYF. CDR3 bases: TGTGCCAGCAGCGGGGAGGAGATGGCCTACGAGCAGTACTTC.

The chain combines TRBV7-2 with TRBJ2-5; D call uncertain. The CDR3 sequence is 12 residues long. The germline V gene has CDR1 SGHTA and CDR2 FQGNSA. V lost 1 base, J lost 5 bases, and 5 bases lay in between. In DNA, the CDR3 is TGTGCCAGCAGCTTAGTAGTGGAGACCCAGTACTTC. Translation gives CASSLVVETQYF.

The V gene is TRBV3-1 (or the pseudogene TRBV3-2), the J gene TRBJ1-2; TRBD1 is a possible D gene (5 bases). CDR3 length: 14 amino acids. V was cut by 0 bases and J by 8 bases, with 13 bases left in between. CDR1 and CDR2 (germline): LGHDT, YNNKEL (reference sequence). The CDR3 DNA reads as TGTGCCAGCAGCCAAGATGGGCAGGGCAGAGGCTACACCTTC. Its protein is CASSQDGQGRGYTF.

The J gene is TRBJ2-4, the V gene TRBV19; possibly TRBD2 for D (5 bases). Per germline, CDR1 LNHDA and CDR2 SQIVND (reference sequence). The CDR3 spans 17 residues. V gave up 6 bases and J gave up 0 bases, with 18 bases separating them. The CDR3 DNA reads TGTGCCAGTAGCACGCAAGGCACGGGGTCAGCCAAAAACATTCAGTACTTC. Translating gives CASSTQGTGSAKNIQYF.

V and J are TRBV5-1 and TRBJ2-1; perhaps TRBD2 as D (7 bases). CDR3 length equals 15 residues. V was trimmed by 6 bases and J by 2 bases, leaving 15 bases between them. The germline CDR1 and CDR2 sequences are SGHRS and YFSETQ. The CDR3 DNA is TGCGCCAGCACCCGAGAAGGGGGGGCCTACAATGAGCAGTTCTTC. Encoded protein: CASTREGGAYNEQFF.

The genes are TRBV7-9 and TRBJ2-5, with 13 bases that match TRBD2. V lost 0 bases, J lost 5 bases, and 6 bases stayed unmatched. The CDR3 extends over 17 amino acids. Germline loops: CDR1 SEHNR, CDR2 FQNEAQ (reference sequence). The CDR3 region is CASSLAGLAGFGETQYF. CDR3 bases: TGTGCCAGCAGCTTAGCGGGACTAGCGGGGTTTGGCGAGACCCAGTACTTC.

The rearrangement links TRBV29-1 to TRBJ2-2; tentatively, D is TRBD1 (6 bases). V was shortened by 6 bases and J by 1 base, with 15 bases between the two germline ends. CDR3 length: 15 residues. Germline loops: CDR1 SQVTM, CDR2 ANQGSEA. In DNA, the CDR3 is TGCAGCGTGGCCTCAGGGGCTCGGAACACCGGGGAGCTGTTTTTT. It is translated as CSVASGARNTGELFF.

A remark on this clone: Distinct nucleotide sequences in the sample also encode this CDR3. The chain couples TRBV19 to TRBJ1-5, with D perhaps TRBD1 (5 bases). The V and J ends lost 3 bases and 5 bases respectively, with 8 bases between them. The CDR3 is 13 amino acids. Germline CDR1 is LNHDA and CDR2 is SQIVND (reference sequence). The CDR3 bases are TGTGCCAGTAGTATGGGGGGGGATCAGCCCCAGCATTTT. Translation: CASSMGGDQPQHF. Based on the CDR3 plus reference TRBV19 and TRBJ1-5, the full variable domain is DGGITQSPKYLFRKEGQNVTLSCEQNLNHDAMYWYRQDPGQGLRLIYYSQIVNDFQKGDIAEGYSVSREKKESFPLTVTSAQKNPTAFYLCASSMGGDQPQHFGDGTRLSIL.

V is TRBV5-4 and J is TRBJ1-1; 8 bases fit TRBD1. The J segment lost 4 bases and the V segment lost 2 bases, leaving 1 base of the junction unmatched. CDR1 and CDR2 (germline): SGHNT, YYREEE (reference sequence). This CDR3 region has 13 residues. CDR3 bases: TGTGCCAGCAGCTTTACAGGGGGCACTGAAGCTTTCTTT. Its protein product is CASSFTGGTEAFF.

The rearrangement links TRBV28 to TRBJ1-2; D is ambiguous. The CDR3 spans 13 residues. Trimming left V 2 bases short and J 5 bases short, with 9 bases between. Germline loops: CDR1 MDHEN, CDR2 SYDVKM. The chain's CDR3 is CASSLEGLYGYTF. DNA for the CDR3: TGTGCCAGCAGTTTAGAGGGTTTGTATGGCTACACCTTC.